The present T cell receptor beta chain was sequenced within a study of somatic mutations in cytotoxic T cells in rheumatoid arthritis. Flow cytometry served to check the purity of CD4+ and CD8+ cells, which were isolated by positive magnetic bead selection. Produced via immunoSEQ multiplex PCR; TCRdb's table is partial and in-frame only. Here the sample spans about 14,000 clones, under 85% being singletons. Trimming shortened V by 5 bases and J by 2 bases, and 17 bases separated the two germline ends. Germline-derived CDR1 and CDR2 are SGHVS and FQNEAQ. This CDR3 is built from 16 residues. The V gene is TRBV7-8, the J gene TRBJ2-3; perhaps TRBD2 as D (6 bases). The receptor was derived from an adult with rheumatoid arthritis. Sequencing used CD8+ T cells sorted from blood. CDR3 loop: CASSPVGEELTDTQYF. Here the CDR3 DNA reads TGTGCCAGCAGCCCCGTGGGGGAGGAACTCACAGATACGCAGTATTTT.